These 27 T cell receptor beta chains share one sample of origin, sequenced in a study of cytomegalovirus exposure and HLA in healthy donors. The PCR contained 60 Vbeta and 13 Jbeta primers. The method was immunoSEQ multiplex PCR; TCRdb's version includes in-frame clones alone and lacks a portion of them. The data contain 120,000 or so clones, around 75% of them singletons. Sequencing was carried out using PBMCs. The receptors here all came from a woman in her forties or fifties in good health and CMV-seropositive.

The rearrangement joins TRBV11-3 to TRBJ1-3, with D possibly TRBD1 on 5 matching bases. The CDR3 totals 15 residues. CDR1 is SGHNT, CDR2 YENEEA, per germline. The V and J ends lost 5 bases and 1 base respectively, with 12 bases between them. CDR3 region: CASSPPGTSGNTIYF. The CDR3 nucleotides are TGTGCCAGCAGCCCCCCAGGGACTTCTGGAAACACCATATATTTT.

This chain connects TRBV5-1 to TRBJ2-7, with 7 positions matching TRBD2. V shed 5 bases and J 7 bases; nucleotides not matched to a gene: 12. Germline CDR1 SGHRS, CDR2 YFSETQ. CDR3 length equals 14 residues. CDR3 residues: CASSGQGLSGEQYF. The CDR3 region has the DNA TGCGCCAGCAGTGGCCAGGGACTATCAGGGGAGCAGTACTTC.

This clone was found a few times. The V gene is TRBV30, the J gene TRBJ2-7; D might be TRBD1 (5 bases). Looked up from germline, CDR1 is GTSNPN and CDR2 is SVGIG (reference sequence). This CDR3 comprises 13 residues. Trimming cost V 4 bases and J 7 bases, with 17 bases left between them. CDR3: CAWKKPGLVEQYF. The CDR3 DNA follows: TGTGCCTGGAAAAAGCCAGGGCTGGTAGAGCAGTACTTC.

The CDR3 DNA reads TGTGCCTGGAGTGCAGGGCGCTACGAGCAGTACTTC. Protein product: CAWSAGRYEQYF. This chain connects TRBV30 to TRBJ2-7, with a possible D match to TRBD1 (5 bases). The CDR3 has 12 amino acids. V dropped 1 base and J dropped 3 bases, with 7 bases sitting between them. Germline V lookup: CDR1 GTSNPN, CDR2 SVGIG (reference sequence).

J is TRBJ2-6 and V is TRBV27, with D perhaps TRBD2 (5 bases). CDR1 and CDR2 from the germline V gene are MNHEY and SMNVEV (reference sequence). The CDR3 sequence is 16 residues long. Trimming removed 4 bases at V and 0 bases at J, with 10 bases between. The CDR3 protein is CASSSGLTSGANVLTF. The CDR3 DNA follows: TGTGCCAGCAGTTCAGGACTGACCTCTGGGGCCAACGTCCTGACTTTC.

This clone has only a few counts. The chain combines TRBV2 with TRBJ2-3; TRBD2 matches 8 bases. CDR3 length equals 15 residues. Germline V gene lookup returns CDR1 SNHLY and CDR2 FYNNEI. Unmatched junction bases numbered 4, after V lost 4 bases and J lost 1 base. CDR3 sequence (DNA): TGTGCCAGCAGTGGCCGGGAGGGCGGCACAGATACGCAGTATTTT. It yields the protein CASSGREGGTDTQYF.

The chain combines TRBV7-6 with TRBJ1-4; D ambiguous. The V end was cut by 5 bases, the J end by 0 bases, with 10 bases between. In germline, CDR1 is SGHVS, CDR2 FNYEAQ. This CDR3 contains 15 residues. DNA of the CDR3: TGTGCCAGCAGCCTCCAGGCCACAACTAATGAAAAACTGTTTTTT. It codes for CASSLQATTNEKLFF.

This rearrangement joins TRBV7-3 to TRBJ2-3; D possibly corresponds to TRBD1 (6 bases). V lost 5 bases and J lost 1, with 13 bases in between. CDR1 is SGHTA and CDR2 is FQGTGA in the germline V gene. CDR3 length: 15 amino acids. CDR3 protein: CASSPGAGGTDTQYF. Written as DNA, the CDR3 is TGTGCCAGCAGCCCTGGGGCAGGGGGCACAGATACGCAGTATTTT.

The CDR3 loop reads CAWSVRPGTSGSYGKNIQYF. Here the CDR3 DNA reads TGTGCCTGGAGTGTACGTCCCGGGACTAGCGGGAGTTATGGCAAAAACATTCAGTACTTC. The chain combines TRBV30 with TRBJ2-4, with TRBD2 matching 14 bases. The germline V gene encodes CDR1 GTSNPN and CDR2 SVGIG (reference sequence). This CDR3 has 20 residues. The ends lost 0 bases at V and 3 bases at J; junction bases unmatched: 13.

V is TRBV6-6 and J is TRBJ1-5; no reliable D call. Germline CDR1 and CDR2: MNHNY and SVGAGI (reference sequence). This CDR3 contains 12 residues. V was shortened by 8 bases and J by 11 bases, with 16 bases between the two germline ends. The DNA for the CDR3 is TGTGCCAGCTCCCAGGCTCAATGGTCCCAGCATTTT. It translates to CASSQAQWSQHF.

The rearrangement joins TRBV29-1 to TRBJ1-2; TRBD1 matches 8 bases. Per germline, CDR1 SQVTM and CDR2 ANQGSEA. Trimming cost V 3 bases and J 8 bases; bases outside gene matches: 5. This CDR3 comprises 12 residues. CDR3 amino acids: CSVERGQAGYTF. The CDR3 bases are TGCAGCGTTGAGCGGGGACAGGCAGGCTACACCTTC.

The chain has TRBV4-3 and TRBJ1-1; no definite D call. The CDR3 contains 15 residues. The V gene's germline CDR1 is LGHNA and CDR2 YSLEER. The V end lost 1 base, the J end lost 9 bases, and 18 bases lay between the germline ends. The CDR3 region is CASSQVVTDFFQAFF. For the CDR3, the DNA is TGCGCCAGCAGCCAAGTGGTTACTGACTTCTTCCAAGCTTTCTTT.

Here the CDR3 DNA reads TGTGCCAGCAGCTTTGGCGGGAGATACGAGCAGTACTTC. Protein: CASSFGGRYEQYF. The rearrangement links TRBV11-2 to TRBJ2-7, with 7 bases that match TRBD2. V trimming: 3 bases; J trimming: 4 bases; junction bases outside the gene matches: 3. Germline values: CDR1 SGHAT, CDR2 FQNNGV. CDR3 length: 13 residues. The whole variable domain, remainder taken from reference TRBV11-2 and TRBJ2-7, is EAGVAQSPRYKIIEKRQSVAFWCNPISGHATLYWYQQILGQGPKLLIQFQNNGVVDDSQLPKDRFSAERLKGVDSTLKIQPAKLEDSAVYLCASSFGGRYEQYFGPGTRLTVT.

The V call is TRBV2, the J call TRBJ2-6, with 7 bases that match TRBD1. Germline trimming cut 1 base from V and 1 base from J; bases unmatched to any gene: 4. CDR3 length equals 17 residues. Germline values: CDR1 SNHLY, CDR2 FYNNEI. In DNA form, the CDR3 reads TGTGCCAGCAGTGAAGGGGGACAGCTGTCTGGGGCCAACGTCCTGACTTTC. Encoded protein: CASSEGGQLSGANVLTF.

The rearrangement joins TRBV5-6 to TRBJ1-1, with 8 nucleotides matching TRBD1. Per the germline V gene, CDR1 is SGHDT and CDR2 is YYEEEE. This CDR3 has 16 residues. Germline trimming cut 0 bases from V and 4 bases from J; bases unmatched to any gene: 8. In DNA, the CDR3 is TGTGCCAGCAGCTTGGTGGACAGGGTCTTGCCCACTGAAGCTTTCTTT. This gives the protein CASSLVDRVLPTEAFF. The variable domain in full, completed from reference TRBV5-6 and TRBJ1-1, reads DAGVTQSPTHLIKTRGQQVTLRCSPKSGHDTVSWYQQALGQGPQFIFQYYEEEERQRGNFPDRFSGHQFPNYSSELNVNALLLGDSALYLCASSLVDRVLPTEAFFGQGTRLTVV.

Details on this clone: The junction differs from germline at one of its ends, possibly a read error. The chain carries TRBV6-1 and TRBJ1-5, with a tentative D call TRBD1 (6 bases). CDR1 is MNHNS, CDR2 SASEGT, per germline. The CDR3 sequence is 13 residues long. The CDR3 sequence is CASRKQGNQPQHF. The CDR3 coding sequence is TGTGCCAGCAGGAAACAGGGCAACCAGCCCCAGCATTTT.

V gene TRBV4-2 combines with J gene TRBJ1-1, with D maybe TRBD1 (6 bases). Germline V gives CDR1 LGHNA, CDR2 YNFKEQ. Trimming stripped 1 base from V and 5 bases from J, with 14 bases between. The CDR3 is 15 residues long. The CDR3 region has the DNA TGTGCCAGCAGCCAAGTCATAGGGGGTAGGACTGAAGCTTTCTTT. It specifies CASSQVIGGRTEAFF.

The V gene is TRBV5-1, the J gene TRBJ1-2; D gene unclear. The germline gives CDR1 SGHRS, CDR2 YFSETQ. This CDR3 comprises 17 residues. The V end was cut by 1 base, the J end by 0 bases, with 16 bases between. Here the CDR3 reads CASSLFDPGVANYGYTF. The CDR3 region has the DNA TGCGCCAGCAGCTTGTTCGACCCGGGTGTTGCTAACTATGGCTACACCTTC. Full variable domain (outside the CDR3, taken from reference TRBV5-1 and TRBJ1-2): KAGVTQTPRYLIKTRGQQVTLSCSPISGHRSVSWYQQTPGQGLQFLFEYFSETQRNKGNFPGRFSGRQFSNSRSEMNVSTLELGDSALYLCASSLFDPGVANYGYTFGSGTRLTVV.

V usage is TRBV27 and J usage is TRBJ2-3, with D possibly matching TRBD2 (6 bases). Germline V gives CDR1 MNHEY, CDR2 SMNVEV (reference sequence). V gave up 7 bases and J gave up 4 bases, with 15 bases separating them. The CDR3 length is 14 residues. The CDR3 loop reads CASTVRGGADTQYF. The CDR3 DNA sequence: TGTGCCAGCACCGTGCGGGGTGGTGCAGATACGCAGTATTTT.

The genes are TRBV7-9 and TRBJ2-5; 7 bases map to TRBD1. V was clipped by 5 bases and J by 5 bases; unmatched bases: 5. Germline V gene data show CDR1 as SEHNR and CDR2 as FQNEAQ (reference sequence). This CDR3 spans 13 amino acids. The CDR3 DNA reads TGTGCCAGCAGCACGACAGGGTTGGAGACCCAGTACTTC. As protein: CASSTTGLETQYF.

The chain combines TRBV7-3 with TRBJ1-1; D perhaps matches TRBD1 (5 bases). The germline V gene has CDR1 SGHTA and CDR2 FQGTGA. The CDR3 covers 17 residues. The germline V and J ends were trimmed by 2 bases and 6 bases, with 22 bases remaining between them. DNA of the CDR3: TGTGCCAGCAGCTTACAACCCTTACAGGTCTCCTCTCCTGAAGCTTTCTTT. It specifies CASSLQPLQVSSPEAFF.

This clone was seen a single time. J is TRBJ1-3 and V is TRBV5-1, with D maybe TRBD1 (5 bases). The CDR3 runs 15 residues. Trimming left V 4 bases short and J 8 bases short, with 19 bases between. Germline V gives CDR1 SGHRS, CDR2 YFSETQ. The chain's CDR3 is CASSLGGHKGDTIYF. The DNA for the CDR3 is TGCGCCAGCAGCCTAGGCGGACACAAAGGGGACACCATATATTTT.

The chain uses TRBV2 and TRBJ2-4; possibly TRBD1 for D (5 bases). V lost 4 bases to trimming and J lost 0 bases, with 13 bases between them. The germline V gene has CDR1 SNHLY and CDR2 FYNNEI. The CDR3 has 16 residues. CDR3 nucleotides: TGTGCCAGCAGTGCAGGGATAAAGCTAGCCAAAAACATTCAGTACTTC. Encoded protein: CASSAGIKLAKNIQYF. The full variable domain, with the rest looked up from reference TRBV2 and TRBJ2-4, is EPEVTQTPSHQVTQMGQEVILRCVPISNHLYFYWYRQILGQKVEFLVSFYNNEISEKSEIFDDQFSVERPDGSNFTLKIRSTKLEDSAMYFCASSAGIKLAKNIQYFGAGTRLSVL.

The gene calls are TRBV29-1 and TRBJ2-1; 11 bases line up with TRBD2. Losses at the gene ends were 5 bases for V and 2 bases for J; bases not matched to a gene: 5. Germline V gene sequence: CDR1 SQVTM, CDR2 ANQGSEA. This CDR3 is built from 15 residues. CDR3 sequence reads: CSVFLLAGAYNEQFF. The DNA of the CDR3 is TGCAGCGTTTTCCTACTAGCGGGAGCCTACAATGAGCAGTTCTTC.

Only a few counts were recorded for this clone. The chain combines TRBV7-2 with TRBJ2-5; 12 positions match TRBD2. The ends lost 1 base at V and 4 bases at J; junction bases unmatched: 13. The CDR3 runs to 19 residues. CDR1 and CDR2 from the germline V gene are SGHTA and FQGNSA. The CDR3 loop reads CASSLEGLASGRARETQYF. The CDR3 bases are TGTGCCAGCAGCTTAGAGGGGTTAGCTAGCGGGAGGGCCCGAGAGACCCAGTACTTC.

The chain has TRBV18 and TRBJ2-3, with TRBD2 as a possible D gene (5 bases). The length of the CDR3 is 14 residues. With 1 base removed from V and 3 bases from J, the gap between germline ends came to 8 bases. CDR1 is KGHSH and CDR2 is LQKENI in the germline V gene. The CDR3 loop reads CASSPRERTDTQYF. The CDR3 DNA reads as TGTGCCAGCTCACCACGGGAGAGGACAGATACGCAGTATTTT.

This sequence joins TRBV4-1 and TRBJ1-5, with D perhaps TRBD1 (6 bases). Trimming cost V 1 base and J 2 bases, with 6 bases left between them. The CDR3 consists of 14 residues. The germline V gene encodes CDR1 MGHRA and CDR2 YSYEKL. The DNA for the CDR3 is TGCGCCAGCAGCCAAGCAGGGGGCAATCAGCCCCAGCATTTT. This encodes CASSQAGGNQPQHF.